This T cell receptor beta chain was recorded in a study of control samples from healthy donors and cancer patients. The germline CDR1 and CDR2 sequences are SNHLY and FYNNEI. The CDR3 length is 14 residues. Trimming cost V 8 bases and J 0 bases, with 10 bases left between them. Assay: immunoSEQ multiplex PCR; the TCRdb copy retains only in-frame clones and omits some. This sample has about 410,000 clones; 75% to 95% occur once, and the top ten carry 5% to 7%. Specimen: PBMCs. The source of this sequence is a man aged 40-50 years with head and neck cancer. The chain employs TRBV2 and TRBJ2-2; D gene unclear. The CDR3 loop reads CASGKAANTGELFF. The CDR3 DNA reads as TGTGCCAGCGGGAAGGCCGCGAACACCGGGGAGCTGTTTTTT. Combining the CDR3 with reference TRBV2 and TRBJ2-2 gives the whole variable domain EPEVTQTPSHQVTQMGQEVILRCVPISNHLYFYWYRQILGQKVEFLVSFYNNEISEKSEIFDDQFSVERPDGSNFTLKIRSTKLEDSAMYFCASGKAANTGELFFGEGSRLTVL.